This T cell receptor (beta chain) was recorded in a study of T cells in localized non-small cell lung cancer. The table came from immunoSEQ multiplex PCR; TCRdb's copy has only in-frame clones and leaves some out. The table records 5,500 to 7,500 clones, roughly 87% of them present only once. This CDR3 is 14 amino acids long. V was pared by 0 bases and J by 5 bases, with 10 bases between. Germline V gene sequence: CDR1 MNHNS, CDR2 SASEGT. The starting material was peripheral blood, obtained before any cancer treatment. The sequence derives from a male donor older than 55 with stage I lung adenocarcinoma. The rearrangement joins TRBV6-1 to TRBJ2-5, with D perhaps TRBD1 (6 bases). The CDR3 bases are TGTGCCAGCAGTGAAGCACAGGGAGTGGAGACCCAGTACTTC. This encodes CASSEAQGVETQYF.